The 28 T cell receptor beta chains given below trace back to one sample, sequenced in a study of T cell changes during pregnancy in multiple sclerosis. Repertoires were generated with immunoSEQ multiplex PCR, while TCRdb's copy carries only in-frame clones and drops some. The sample has about 48,000 clones, around 92% seen once. The specimen comprised CD4+ T cells from peripheral blood mononuclear cells, sampled in the second trimester of pregnancy. The receptors were sampled from a female donor in good health, enrolled as a control in a pregnancy study.

The chain carries TRBV5-6 and TRBJ2-1; TRBD2 matches 7 bases. The length of the CDR3 is 17 residues. Unmatched junction bases numbered 13, after V lost 3 bases and J lost 4 bases. Germline assignment: CDR1 SGHDT and CDR2 YYEEEE. CDR3 amino acids: CASSSSRGEGLYNEQFF. The DNA for the CDR3 is TGTGCCAGCAGCTCTTCCCGGGGGGAGGGCCTATACAATGAGCAGTTCTTC.

The chain couples TRBV9 to TRBJ2-5, with 9 bases matching TRBD1. Trimming cost V 4 bases and J 3 bases; bases outside gene matches: 10. The CDR3 covers 16 residues. Germline CDR1 reads SGDLS; CDR2 reads YYNGEE. The DNA for the CDR3 is TGTGCCAGCAGCTTGCGTCCCGGGACAGGGAAAGAGACCCAGTACTTC. Protein sequence: CASSLRPGTGKETQYF.

The rearrangement uses TRBV6-5 and TRBJ1-1; tentative D call: TRBD1 (6 bases). V was cut by 5 bases and J by 1 base, with 8 bases left in between. CDR1 and CDR2 (germline): MNHEY, SVGAGI. This CDR3 is 13 amino acids long. The CDR3 loop is CASSLRGNTEAFF. The CDR3 DNA sequence: TGTGCCAGCAGTCTCAGGGGGAACACTGAAGCTTTCTTT.

The CDR3, as DNA: TGTGCCTGGGTTCGGACTAGCGGCAAGAGTAGGTACGAGCAGTACTTC. This gives the protein CAWVRTSGKSRYEQYF. V gene TRBV30 combines with J gene TRBJ2-7, with 10 positions matching TRBD2. V lost 5 bases and J lost 4; bases outside the gene matches: 14. CDR1 is GTSNPN, CDR2 SVGIG, per germline (reference sequence). There are 16 residues in the CDR3.

The rearrangement joins TRBV9 to TRBJ1-5; no firm D call. V lost 6 bases and J 0 bases, leaving 10 bases between the germline ends. The germline gives CDR1 SGDLS, CDR2 YYNGEE. The CDR3 consists of 14 residues. DNA of the CDR3: TGTGCCAGCACGCCGGGTCTTAGCAATCAGCCCCAGCATTTT. Translated, it gives CASTPGLSNQPQHF.

This clone has just a few counts. The chain combines TRBV28 with TRBJ1-1, with 8 bases matching TRBD1. The CDR3 is 12 residues long. Trimming cost V 10 bases and J 3 bases; bases outside gene matches: 4. Germline CDR1 and CDR2: MDHEN and SYDVKM. For the CDR3, the DNA is TGTGCCACGGGACAGGCTTACACTGAAGCTTTCTTT. It codes for CATGQAYTEAFF. Complete variable domain (other parts from reference TRBV28 and TRBJ1-1): DVKVTQSSRYLVKRTGEKVFLECVQDMDHENMFWYRQDPGLGLRLIYFSYDVKMKEKGDIPEGYSVSREKKERFSLILESASTNQTSMYLCATGQAYTEAFFGQGTRLTVV.

The chain employs TRBV28 and TRBJ1-2; 9 bases are a match to TRBD1. CDR3 size: 16 residues. With 3 bases clipped from V and 4 bases from J, the junction kept 9 bases outside the gene matches. CDR1 is MDHEN and CDR2 is SYDVKM in the germline V gene. The CDR3 nucleotides read TGTGCCAGCAGTTTTGCGGGACAGGGAGTCCCCTATGGCTACACCTTC. Translated: CASSFAGQGVPYGYTF.

This sequence joins TRBV5-5 and TRBJ2-7, with 8 nucleotides matching TRBD2. Germline V gives CDR1 SGHKS, CDR2 YYEKEE (reference sequence). This CDR3 is 14 amino acids long. V was pared by 1 base and J by 6 bases, with 6 bases of the junction left unmatched. Written as DNA, the CDR3 is TGTGCCAGCAGCTTGAACGGGAGGGTGGGCGAGCAGTACTTC. Translating gives CASSLNGRVGEQYF.

The chain is built from TRBV6-1 and TRBJ1-2; weak D call: TRBD1 (5 bases). The length of the CDR3 is 14 residues. CDR1 is MNHNS, CDR2 SASEGT, per germline. Trimming cost V 4 bases and J 1 base, with 10 bases left between them. The chain's CDR3 is CASSVRGDNYGYTF. The CDR3 DNA reads TGTGCCAGCAGTGTTCGGGGGGATAACTATGGCTACACCTTC.

The V gene is TRBV7-2, the J gene TRBJ1-5; D perhaps matches TRBD1 (6 bases). The CDR3 contains 16 residues. The V gene's germline CDR1 is SGHTA and CDR2 FQGNSA. With 5 bases removed from V and 0 bases from J, the gap between germline ends came to 14 bases. CDR3 region: CASSRETGYSNQPQHF. CDR3 nucleotide sequence: TGTGCCAGCAGCCGAGAGACAGGATATAGCAATCAGCCCCAGCATTTT.

V and J are TRBV9 and TRBJ1-4, with 7 bases lining up with TRBD1. Germline lookup yields CDR1 SGDLS and CDR2 YYNGEE. The CDR3 runs 15 residues. V was clipped by 2 bases and J by 5 bases; unmatched bases: 6. This CDR3 reads CASSVGTALNEKLFF. In DNA form, the CDR3 reads TGTGCCAGCAGCGTTGGGACAGCTTTGAATGAAAAACTGTTTTTT.

CDR3 DNA: TGCGCCAGCAGCTTGGAGGGAGGAACCTACGAGCAGTACTTC. Protein: CASSLEGGTYEQYF. This chain joins TRBV5-1 and TRBJ2-7; D may be TRBD2 (6 bases). V was pared by 0 bases and J by 2 bases, with 9 bases between. CDR3 length equals 14 residues. From germline, CDR1 is SGHRS and CDR2 YFSETQ.

The chain has TRBV28 and TRBJ1-4; no clear D gene. Germline CDR1 and CDR2: MDHEN and SYDVKM. CDR3 size: 12 residues. Between the trimmed V and J ends, which lost 2 bases and 13 bases, there was a span of 11 bases. CDR3 sequence reads: CASSLGEGRLFF. The CDR3 DNA follows: TGTGCCAGCAGTTTAGGAGAAGGTCGACTGTTTTTT.

The chain has TRBV19 and TRBJ1-2, with D unresolved. Trimming shortened V by 8 bases and J by 2 bases, and 3 bases separated the two germline ends. This CDR3 comprises 10 residues. Per the germline V gene, CDR1 is LNHDA and CDR2 is SQIVND (reference sequence). The DNA of the CDR3 is TGTGCCAGTCGGAACTATGGCTACACCTTC. The encoded protein is CASRNYGYTF.

V is TRBV6-6 and J is TRBJ1-1, with 8 bases matching TRBD1. CDR1 and CDR2 (germline): MNHNY, SVGAGI (reference sequence). The CDR3 sequence is 15 residues long. V lost 6 bases to trimming and J lost 2 bases; unmatched junction nucleotides: 8. The chain's CDR3 is CASRQTGESNTEAFF. CDR3 DNA: TGTGCCAGCAGACAGACAGGGGAAAGTAACACTGAAGCTTTCTTT.

This chain connects TRBV29-1 to TRBJ2-1; 14 bases match TRBD2. This CDR3 contains 15 residues. Trimming took 6 bases from V and 9 from J; bases not matched to a gene: 10. The V gene's germline CDR1 is SQVTM and CDR2 ANQGSEA. In nucleotides, the CDR3 is TGCAGCGTCGACCCGGGACTAGCGGGAGTCAGTGAGCAGTTCTTC. Its translation: CSVDPGLAGVSEQFF.

J is TRBJ2-5 and V is TRBV11-2; TRBD2 agrees at 8 bases. Germline-derived CDR1 and CDR2 are SGHAT and FQNNGV. This CDR3 is 13 amino acids long. V was pared by 3 bases and J by 6 bases, with 3 bases of the junction left unmatched. The DNA for the CDR3 is TGTGCCAGCAGCTTCGGCGGGAGGCAGACCCAGTACTTC. Its protein is CASSFGGRQTQYF.

J is TRBJ1-2 and V is TRBV18; D possibly corresponds to TRBD1 (5 bases). Between the trimmed V and J ends, which lost 0 bases and 7 bases, there was a span of 12 bases. The CDR3 consists of 14 residues. Germline V CDR1 and CDR2: KGHSH, LQKENI. CDR3 in amino acids: CASSPPEQAIGYTF. The CDR3 region has the DNA TGTGCCAGCTCACCACCGGAACAGGCTATTGGCTACACCTTC.

The chain joins TRBV27 to TRBJ2-1; D gene uncertain. The CDR3 has 13 residues. Germline CDR1 and CDR2: MNHEY and SMNVEV (reference sequence). V was trimmed by 4 bases and J by 2 bases, leaving 6 bases between them. CDR3: CASSSRPYNEQFF. The CDR3 bases are TGTGCCAGCAGTTCGAGGCCCTACAATGAGCAGTTCTTC.

In this sample, this clone turned up once. The chain uses TRBV6-4 and TRBJ2-7; 7 positions match TRBD2. Germline trimming cut 3 bases from V and 6 bases from J; bases unmatched to any gene: 11. CDR1 is MRHNA, CDR2 SNTAGT, per germline. This CDR3 has 15 residues. CDR3 amino acids: CASSDSLAELCEQYF. The CDR3 DNA is TGTGCCAGCAGTGATAGCCTAGCGGAGCTTTGCGAGCAGTACTTC.

This chain uses TRBV4-1 with TRBJ2-4; D is unclear. The CDR3 is 13 amino acids. Germline V CDR1 and CDR2: MGHRA, YSYEKL. V shed 0 bases and J shed 6 bases, with 6 bases lying between them. CDR3 protein: CASSQETGNIQYF. CDR3 in DNA: TGCGCCAGCAGCCAAGAAACGGGAAACATTCAGTACTTC.

This clone occurred once. V and J are TRBV11-2 and TRBJ2-1; D may be TRBD1 (5 bases). CDR3 size: 13 residues. CDR1 SGHAT and CDR2 FQNNGV come from the germline V gene. Trimming removed 1 base from V and 5 bases from J, with 6 bases in between. The CDR3 reads CASSLVGHNEQFF. The CDR3 nucleotides read TGTGCCAGCAGCTTAGTGGGGCACAATGAGCAGTTCTTC.

The genes are TRBV18 and TRBJ1-2, with D perhaps TRBD1 (5 bases). The V gene's germline CDR1 is KGHSH and CDR2 LQKENI. The CDR3 is 13 amino acids. Trimming pared 3 bases from V and 2 bases from J, leaving 7 bases between. This chain's CDR3 is CASSPTANYGYTF. CDR3 DNA: TGTGCCAGCTCACCGACAGCGAACTATGGCTACACCTTC.

The chain joins TRBV9 to TRBJ2-1, with D possibly matching TRBD2 (5 bases). V was trimmed by 4 bases and J by 9 bases, leaving 17 bases between them. Germline CDR1 SGDLS, CDR2 YYNGEE. This CDR3 spans 14 amino acids. The CDR3: CASSSRTAGGEQFF. CDR3 in DNA: TGTGCCAGCAGCTCAAGGACGGCGGGTGGTGAGCAGTTCTTC. The whole variable domain, remainder taken from reference TRBV9 and TRBJ2-1, is DSGVTQTPKHLITATGQRVTLRCSPRSGDLSVYWYQQSLDQGLQFLIQYYNGEERAKGNILERFSAQQFPDLHSELNLSSLELGDSALYFCASSSRTAGGEQFFGPGTRLTVL.

The V and J genes are TRBV28 and TRBJ1-2; 9 positions match TRBD1. CDR3 length equals 14 residues. V dropped 4 bases and J dropped 5; count of bases not matched to a gene: 5. Germline V gene lookup returns CDR1 MDHEN and CDR2 SYDVKM. The CDR3 DNA sequence: TGTGCCAGCAGTTCAACAGGGGGCTCTTATGGCTACACCTTC. Its protein is CASSSTGGSYGYTF.

The CDR3 DNA reads as TGTGCCAGCAGAGAAAAAAACAGGGGCAGGACCCTATACGAGCAGTACTTC. Amino acid sequence: CASREKNRGRTLYEQYF. V gene TRBV27 combines with J gene TRBJ2-7; the match to TRBD1 covers 7 bases. The CDR3 spans 17 residues. Looked up from germline, CDR1 is MNHEY and CDR2 is SMNVEV (reference sequence). Trimming removed 6 bases from V and 4 bases from J; junction bases left unmatched: 18.

V gene TRBV27 combines with J gene TRBJ2-6; a weak D match, TRBD2 (5 bases). CDR3 length: 16 amino acids. Trimming cost V 5 bases and J 3 bases, with 14 bases left between them. CDR1 and CDR2 (germline): MNHEY, SMNVEV (reference sequence). DNA of the CDR3: TGTGCCAGCAGTCTCCGAGAGGGTTTTGGGGCCAACGTCCTGACTTTC. Its protein product is CASSLREGFGANVLTF.

This chain links TRBV4-1 with TRBJ1-6, with D hard to call. Between the trimmed V and J ends, which lost 1 base and 10 bases, there was a span of 5 bases. The CDR3 spans 12 residues. Germline V lookup: CDR1 MGHRA, CDR2 YSYEKL. The CDR3 loop reads CASSQVGSPLHF. CDR3 nucleotides: TGCGCCAGCAGCCAAGTCGGGTCACCCCTCCACTTT.